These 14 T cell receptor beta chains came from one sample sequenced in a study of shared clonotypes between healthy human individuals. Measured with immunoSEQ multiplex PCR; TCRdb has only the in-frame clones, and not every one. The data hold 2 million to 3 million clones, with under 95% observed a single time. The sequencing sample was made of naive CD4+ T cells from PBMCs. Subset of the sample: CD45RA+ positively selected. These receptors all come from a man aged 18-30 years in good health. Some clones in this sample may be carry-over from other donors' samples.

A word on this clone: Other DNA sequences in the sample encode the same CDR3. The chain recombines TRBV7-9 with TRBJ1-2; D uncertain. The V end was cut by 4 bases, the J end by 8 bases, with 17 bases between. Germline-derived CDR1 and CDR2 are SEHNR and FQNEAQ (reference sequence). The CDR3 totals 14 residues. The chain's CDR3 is CASSSEWVTGGYTF. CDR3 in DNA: TGTGCCAGCAGCTCCGAGTGGGTCACGGGAGGCTACACCTTC. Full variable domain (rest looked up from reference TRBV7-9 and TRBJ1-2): DTGVSQNPRHKITKRGQNVTFRCDPISEHNRLYWYRQTLGQGPEFLTYFQNEAQLEKSRLLSDRFSAERPKGSFSTLEIQRTEQGDSAMYLCASSSEWVTGGYTFGSGTRLTVV.

The CDR3 protein is CASRKGQGLNSPLHF. The CDR3 coding sequence is TGTGCCAGCCGGAAGGGACAGGGCTTAAATTCACCCCTCCACTTT. The rearrangement joins TRBV6-5 to TRBJ1-6; TRBD1 matches 9 bases. V dropped 8 bases and J dropped 7; count of bases not matched to a gene: 9. CDR3 length equals 15 residues. Looked up from germline, CDR1 is MNHEY and CDR2 is SVGAGI.

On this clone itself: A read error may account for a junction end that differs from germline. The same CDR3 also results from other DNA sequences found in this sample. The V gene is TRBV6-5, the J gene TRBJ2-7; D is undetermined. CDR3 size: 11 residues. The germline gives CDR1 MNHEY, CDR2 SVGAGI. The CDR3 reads CASSYLGEQYF. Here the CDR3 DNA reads TGTGCCAGCAGCTACTTGGGCGAGCAGTACTTC.

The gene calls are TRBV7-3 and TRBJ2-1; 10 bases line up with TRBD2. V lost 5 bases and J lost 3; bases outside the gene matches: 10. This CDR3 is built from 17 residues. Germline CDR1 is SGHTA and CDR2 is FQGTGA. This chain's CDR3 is CASSPYVAGGGYNEQFF. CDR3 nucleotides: TGTGCCAGCAGCCCTTATGTAGCGGGAGGAGGCTACAATGAGCAGTTCTTC.

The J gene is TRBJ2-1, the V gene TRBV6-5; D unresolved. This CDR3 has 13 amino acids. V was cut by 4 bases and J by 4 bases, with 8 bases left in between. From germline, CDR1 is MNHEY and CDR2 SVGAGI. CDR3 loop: CASSLSEYNEQFF. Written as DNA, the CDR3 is TGTGCCAGCAGTTTATCCGAATACAATGAGCAGTTCTTC.

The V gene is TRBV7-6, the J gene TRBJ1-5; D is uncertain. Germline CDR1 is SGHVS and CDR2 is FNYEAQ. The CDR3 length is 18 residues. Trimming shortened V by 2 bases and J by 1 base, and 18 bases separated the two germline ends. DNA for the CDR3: TGTGCCAGCAGCTTATCAAGGACGCAACGGAAGAGCAATCAGCCCCAGCATTTT. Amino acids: CASSLSRTQRKSNQPQHF.

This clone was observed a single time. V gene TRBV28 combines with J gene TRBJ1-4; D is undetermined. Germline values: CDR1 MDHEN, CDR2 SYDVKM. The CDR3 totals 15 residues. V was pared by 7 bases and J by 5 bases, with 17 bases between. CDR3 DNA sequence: TGTGCCAGCAACAACCTGGGGATTGGGAATGAAAAACTGTTTTTT. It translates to CASNNLGIGNEKLFF.

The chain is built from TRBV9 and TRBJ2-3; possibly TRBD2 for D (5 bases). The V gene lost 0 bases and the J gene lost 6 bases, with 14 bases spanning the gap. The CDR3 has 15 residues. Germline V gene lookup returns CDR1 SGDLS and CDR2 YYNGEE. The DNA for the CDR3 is TGTGCCAGCAGCGTAGAAGGTATCTCGGGGGATACGCAGTATTTT. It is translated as CASSVEGISGDTQYF.

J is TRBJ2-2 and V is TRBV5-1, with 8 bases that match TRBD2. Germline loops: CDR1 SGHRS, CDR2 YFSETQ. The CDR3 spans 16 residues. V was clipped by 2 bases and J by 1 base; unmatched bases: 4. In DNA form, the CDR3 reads TGCGCCAGCAGCTTCTCTGCGGGAGGGAACACCGGGGAGCTGTTTTTT. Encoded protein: CASSFSAGGNTGELFF.

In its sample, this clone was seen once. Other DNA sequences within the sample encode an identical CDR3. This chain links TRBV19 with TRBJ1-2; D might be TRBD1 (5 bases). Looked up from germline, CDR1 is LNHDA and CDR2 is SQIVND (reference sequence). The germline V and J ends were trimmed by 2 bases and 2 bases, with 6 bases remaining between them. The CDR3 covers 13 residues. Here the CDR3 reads CASSISGNYGYTF. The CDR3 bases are TGTGCCAGTAGTATATCAGGGAACTATGGCTACACCTTC.

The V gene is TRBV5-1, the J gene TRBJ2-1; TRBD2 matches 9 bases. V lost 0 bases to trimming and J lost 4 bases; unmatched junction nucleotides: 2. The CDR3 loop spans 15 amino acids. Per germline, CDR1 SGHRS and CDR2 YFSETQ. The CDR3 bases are TGCGCCAGCAGCTTGGACAGCGGGAGGTACAATGAGCAGTTCTTC. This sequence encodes CASSLDSGRYNEQFF.

This CDR3 is CASSLVSTGTYEQYF. The CDR3 bases are TGTGCCAGCAGTTTAGTATCTACAGGGACCTACGAGCAGTACTTC. This chain uses TRBV27 with TRBJ2-7, with D perhaps TRBD1 (6 bases). The CDR3 contains 15 residues. Looked up from germline, CDR1 is MNHEY and CDR2 is SMNVEV (reference sequence). V was shortened by 2 bases and J by 2 bases, with 13 bases between the two germline ends.

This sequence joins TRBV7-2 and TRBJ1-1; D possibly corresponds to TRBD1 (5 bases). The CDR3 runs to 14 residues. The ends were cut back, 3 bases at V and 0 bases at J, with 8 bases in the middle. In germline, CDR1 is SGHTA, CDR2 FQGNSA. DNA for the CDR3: TGTGCCAGCAGCTTTTCAGGGCTGAACACTGAAGCTTTCTTT. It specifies CASSFSGLNTEAFF.

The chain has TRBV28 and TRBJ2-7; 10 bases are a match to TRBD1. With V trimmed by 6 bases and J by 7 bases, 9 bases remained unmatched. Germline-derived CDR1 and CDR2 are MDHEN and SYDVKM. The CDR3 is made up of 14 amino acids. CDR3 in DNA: TGTGCCAGCAGCCGCCGACAGGGGGCATGGGAGCAGTACTTC. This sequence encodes CASSRRQGAWEQYF.